Below, 9 T cell receptor beta chains from the same sample are listed, as sequenced in a study of blood T cell repertoires in COVID-19 (dated by TCRdb to about 2020). Preparation of the library involved the immunoSEQ multiplex PCR assay. The table was pulled from immuneACCESS by TCRdb, which kept in-frame rearrangements only. Such tables lose some clones; where checked, under half of the loss comes from unresolved V genes, and the rest has no known cause. A total of some 220,000 clones appear in this sample, about 85% of them only once. The top ten clonotypes cover 12% of the sample. Specimen: peripheral blood. These receptors were collected from a young woman who had recovered from COVID-19.

This chain joins TRBV5-1 and TRBJ1-4; 8 bases are a match to TRBD1. CDR3 length: 15 amino acids. The V gene's germline CDR1 is SGHRS and CDR2 YFSETQ. V dropped 6 bases and J dropped 8; count of bases not matched to a gene: 12. The CDR3 bases are TGCGCCAGCACCTCGGGACAGGTAAAGGACGAAAAACTGTTTTTT. Its protein is CASTSGQVKDEKLFF.

The genes are TRBV13 and TRBJ2-3; D perhaps matches TRBD2 (6 bases). This CDR3 comprises 21 residues. Per the germline V gene, CDR1 is PRHDT and CDR2 is FYEKMQ (reference sequence). The germline V and J ends were trimmed by 3 bases and 0 bases, with 28 bases remaining between them. The CDR3 bases are TGTGCCAGCAGCTTCTCCTTGGCGGAGAGCGGAGGGCAATCTAGCACAGATACGCAGTATTTT. Protein product: CASSFSLAESGGQSSTDTQYF.

The rearrangement joins TRBV11-1 to TRBJ1-1; D is ambiguous. Per germline, CDR1 SGHAT and CDR2 FQDESV (reference sequence). This CDR3 is 14 amino acids long. With 0 bases removed from V and 2 bases from J, the gap between germline ends came to 7 bases. The CDR3 DNA follows: TGTGCCAGCAGCTTAGCGAACAAAAACACTGAAGCTTTCTTT. It specifies CASSLANKNTEAFF.

This chain connects TRBV25-1 to TRBJ1-2, with TRBD1 matching over 7 bases. The V gene's germline CDR1 is MGHDK and CDR2 SYGVNS. The junction had 7 bases not matched to a gene; V was cut back by 5 bases and J by 7 bases. This CDR3 contains 13 residues. The CDR3 DNA follows: TGTGCCAGCAGTACACACAGGGGCCGTGGCTACACCTTC. It is translated as CASSTHRGRGYTF.

The V call is TRBV18, the J call TRBJ1-5; D is possibly TRBD1 (5 bases). Trimming cost V 3 bases and J 6 bases, with 12 bases left between them. Germline lookup yields CDR1 KGHSH and CDR2 LQKENI. The CDR3 consists of 14 residues. The CDR3 region has the DNA TGTGCCAGCTCACCGGGGGGAGCCGGTCAGCCCCAGCATTTT. Translated: CASSPGGAGQPQHF. Filled out from reference TRBV18 and TRBJ1-5, the complete variable domain reads NAGVMQNPRHLVRRRGQEARLRCSPMKGHSHVYWYRQLPEEGLKFMVYLQKENIIDESGMPKERFSAEFPKEGPSILRIQQVVRGDSAAYFCASSPGGAGQPQHFGDGTRLSIL.

The V call is TRBV5-1, the J call TRBJ1-6, with D unclear. The V gene lost 0 bases and the J gene lost 11 bases, with 12 bases spanning the gap. Germline V gene lookup returns CDR1 SGHRS and CDR2 YFSETQ. The CDR3 has 14 residues. The CDR3 reads CASSLALLGTPLHF. CDR3 DNA sequence: TGCGCCAGCAGCTTGGCCCTCCTAGGAACACCCCTCCACTTT.

The J gene is TRBJ1-5, the V gene TRBV28; no firm D call. V was pared by 3 bases and J by 6 bases, with 6 bases between. This CDR3 comprises 12 residues. Germline loops: CDR1 MDHEN, CDR2 SYDVKM. CDR3 residues: CASSFGFQPQHF. Written as DNA, the CDR3 is TGTGCCAGCAGTTTCGGGTTTCAGCCCCAGCATTTT. Full variable domain (remainder filled in from reference TRBV28 and TRBJ1-5): DVKVTQSSRYLVKRTGEKVFLECVQDMDHENMFWYRQDPGLGLRLIYFSYDVKMKEKGDIPEGYSVSREKKERFSLILESASTNQTSMYLCASSFGFQPQHFGDGTRLSIL.

The chain recombines TRBV19 with TRBJ2-7; 7 nucleotides match TRBD2. V was pared by 4 bases and J by 6 bases, with 0 bases of the junction left unmatched. Germline CDR1 reads LNHDA; CDR2 reads SQIVND (reference sequence). The CDR3 covers 11 residues. The CDR3 here is CASSSGGEQYF. CDR3 DNA: TGTGCCAGTAGTAGCGGGGGCGAGCAGTACTTC.

The rearrangement uses TRBV9 and TRBJ1-1; 7 bases are a match to TRBD1. This CDR3 contains 16 residues. CDR1 and CDR2 from the germline V gene are SGDLS and YYNGEE. V gave up 3 bases and J gave up 10 bases; unmatched junction bases: 18. The chain's CDR3 is CASSAAAPRGNRGAFF. The CDR3 region has the DNA TGTGCCAGCAGCGCCGCCGCCCCCAGGGGAAACAGGGGAGCTTTCTTT. Variable domain in full (rest from reference TRBV9 and TRBJ1-1): DSGVTQTPKHLITATGQRVTLRCSPRSGDLSVYWYQQSLDQGLQFLIQYYNGEERAKGNILERFSAQQFPDLHSELNLSSLELGDSALYFCASSAAAPRGNRGAFFGQGTRLTVV.